A single sample gave rise to the 15 T cell receptor beta chains below, sequenced in a study of blood T cell repertoires in COVID-19. Sequenced by immunoSEQ multiplex PCR; TCRdb stores in-frame clones only, minus some. The data show more than 350,000 clones, around nine tenths seen once. The sequencing input was PBMCs or T cells enriched from blood (not recorded which). The receptor set was obtained from a woman under 30 who had been exposed to COVID-19.

V is TRBV29-1 and J is TRBJ1-1; 8 bases align to TRBD1. CDR1 is SQVTM, CDR2 ANQGSEA, per germline. This CDR3 comprises 14 residues. The trim removed 4 bases at V and 1 base at J, leaving 5 bases unmatched. Here the CDR3 DNA reads TGCAGCGTTGCGGTTGGGACAGGGAACACTGAAGCTTTCTTT. This encodes CSVAVGTGNTEAFF.

DNA of the CDR3: TGTGCCAGCAGTGAACAGGGATCTGGAAACACCATATATTTT. It yields the protein CASSEQGSGNTIYF. V usage is TRBV6-1 and J usage is TRBJ1-3, with D possibly being TRBD1 (5 bases). In germline, CDR1 is MNHNS, CDR2 SASEGT. Trimming took off 2 bases at V and 1 base at J, with 6 bases between the two ends. There are 14 residues in the CDR3.

The genes are TRBV7-2 and TRBJ2-7; 9 bases agree with TRBD1. Germline CDR1 is SGHTA and CDR2 is FQGNSA. V was clipped by 6 bases and J by 5 bases; unmatched bases: 5. This CDR3 has 13 residues. Here the CDR3 reads CASSLDRGHEQYF. CDR3 nucleotide sequence: TGTGCCAGCAGTCTGGACAGGGGCCACGAGCAGTACTTC.

This clone was counted only a few times. The chain combines TRBV7-2 with TRBJ1-1; no definite D call. V gave up 5 bases and J gave up 8 bases, with 15 bases separating them. The CDR3 runs to 13 residues. CDR1 is SGHTA and CDR2 is FQGNSA in the germline V gene. The CDR3 region is CASSGGLFLEAFF. DNA for the CDR3: TGTGCCAGCAGCGGCGGCCTTTTTTTGGAAGCTTTCTTT.

The J gene is TRBJ2-7, the V gene TRBV9; D might be TRBD2 (7 bases). The CDR3 runs to 19 residues. Looked up from germline, CDR1 is SGDLS and CDR2 is YYNGEE. With 1 base removed from V and 6 bases from J, the gap between germline ends came to 29 bases. The CDR3 protein is CASSVKVRGGGGPSGEQYF. For the CDR3, the DNA is TGTGCCAGCAGCGTAAAGGTGAGAGGAGGGGGAGGGCCTTCGGGCGAGCAGTACTTC.

J is TRBJ1-1 and V is TRBV7-9; 7 bases align to TRBD1. Germline V gene sequence: CDR1 SEHNR, CDR2 FQNEAQ (reference sequence). The J segment lost 2 bases and the V segment lost 2 bases, leaving 11 bases of the junction unmatched. This CDR3 is 17 amino acids long. CDR3 nucleotides: TGTGCCAGCAGCTTAAAAAACCTGGGACAGAGAAACACTGAAGCTTTCTTT. It yields the protein CASSLKNLGQRNTEAFF.

A few counts support this clone. The chain employs TRBV21-1 and TRBJ1-6; the table gives TRBD1 as D, unverified against the DNA. TRBV21-1 is noted as a pseudogene. The CDR3 is made up of 15 amino acids. DNA for the CDR3: TGTGCCAGCAGCAGAGACGACAGGGGTTATTCACCCCTCCACTTT. Translated: CASSRDDRGYSPLHF.

The table lists this clone with a count of one. This chain joins TRBV19 and TRBJ2-1; 7 bases match TRBD2. The CDR3 is 15 amino acids. V shed 5 bases and J 7 bases; nucleotides not matched to a gene: 11. Germline V gives CDR1 LNHDA, CDR2 SQIVND (reference sequence). The CDR3 sequence is CASSLRAGVRNEQFF. The CDR3 nucleotides read TGTGCCAGTAGTCTGAGGGCGGGAGTCAGGAATGAGCAGTTCTTC.

This chain connects TRBV29-1 to TRBJ1-5; 8 nucleotides match TRBD1. The V gene's germline CDR1 is SQVTM and CDR2 ANQGSEA. CDR3 length: 14 amino acids. With 5 bases clipped from V and 5 bases from J, the junction kept 8 bases outside the gene matches. The CDR3: CSVSGGTGDQPQHF. The CDR3 bases are TGCAGCGTTTCAGGGGGCACAGGAGATCAGCCCCAGCATTTT. The whole variable domain, remainder taken from reference TRBV29-1 and TRBJ1-5, is SAVISQKPSRDICQRGTSLTIQCQVDSQVTMMFWYRQQPGQSLTLIATANQGSEATYESGFVIDKFPISRPNLTFSTLTVSNMSPEDSSIYLCSVSGGTGDQPQHFGDGTRLSIL.

This clone has only one observation. This chain uses TRBV27 with TRBJ2-4; TRBD2 might be the D (5 bases). The CDR3 is 15 residues long. The germline V gene encodes CDR1 MNHEY and CDR2 SMNVEV (reference sequence). V dropped 2 bases and J dropped 1 base, with 9 bases sitting between them. CDR3 in amino acids: CASSLNPGAKNIQYF. The CDR3, as DNA: TGTGCCAGCAGTTTAAATCCGGGGGCCAAAAACATTCAGTACTTC.

This chain links TRBV6-1 with TRBJ2-3; D may be TRBD2 (5 bases). The CDR3 has 16 residues. The germline V and J ends were trimmed by 0 bases and 0 bases, with 10 bases remaining between them. Germline V gene sequence: CDR1 MNHNS, CDR2 SASEGT. DNA for the CDR3: TGTGCCAGCAGTGAAGCGGTTAGCGTCAGCACAGATACGCAGTATTTT. Translated: CASSEAVSVSTDTQYF.

The J gene is TRBJ1-5, the V gene TRBV27; TRBD1 might be the D (5 bases). Germline V gene sequence: CDR1 MNHEY, CDR2 SMNVEV (reference sequence). The CDR3 is 17 residues long. V was trimmed by 2 bases and J by 1 base, leaving 15 bases between them. CDR3 residues: CASSLGAVSMSNQPQHF. In nucleotides, the CDR3 is TGTGCCAGCAGTTTAGGGGCGGTCAGCATGAGCAATCAGCCCCAGCATTTT.

The chain is built from TRBV6-5 and TRBJ2-2; tentative D call: TRBD2 (7 bases). CDR3 length: 15 amino acids. Trimming took off 9 bases at V and 3 bases at J, with 17 bases between the two ends. CDR1 and CDR2 (germline): MNHEY, SVGAGI. CDR3 sequence: CASHREGGDTGELFF. In nucleotides, the CDR3 is TGTGCCAGTCACAGGGAGGGGGGGGACACCGGGGAGCTGTTTTTT.

The chain carries TRBV2 and TRBJ1-6; 8 bases agree with TRBD1. The CDR3 contains 14 residues. Germline values: CDR1 SNHLY, CDR2 FYNNEI. V shed 6 bases, J shed 7 bases, and the junction held 5 bases outside the gene matches. DNA of the CDR3: TGTGCCAGCAGCGCAGCAGGGGGCAATTCACCCCTCCACTTT. This codes for CASSAAGGNSPLHF.

This clone was detected once. The J gene is TRBJ2-1, the V gene TRBV6-2 or TRBV6-3, with D perhaps TRBD2 (5 bases). Trimming took off 0 bases at V and 0 bases at J, with 6 bases between the two ends. CDR3 size: 15 residues. Germline V gene data show CDR1 as MNHEY and CDR2 as SVGEGT. CDR3 sequence (DNA): TGTGCCAGCAGTTACTCAGGGAGCTCCTACAATGAGCAGTTCTTC. Translation gives CASSYSGSSYNEQFF.